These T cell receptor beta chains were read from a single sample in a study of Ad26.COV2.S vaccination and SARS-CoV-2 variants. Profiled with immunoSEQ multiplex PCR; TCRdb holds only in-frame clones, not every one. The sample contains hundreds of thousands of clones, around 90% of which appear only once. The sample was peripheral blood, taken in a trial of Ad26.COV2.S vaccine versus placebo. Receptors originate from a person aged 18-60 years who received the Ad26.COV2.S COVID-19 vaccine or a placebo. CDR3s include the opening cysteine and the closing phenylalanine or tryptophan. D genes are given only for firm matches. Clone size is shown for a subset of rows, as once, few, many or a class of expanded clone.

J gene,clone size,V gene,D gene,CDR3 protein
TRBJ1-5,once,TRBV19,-,CASSDSVSNQPQHF
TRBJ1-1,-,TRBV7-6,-,CASSPGQDFEAFF
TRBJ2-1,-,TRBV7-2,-,CASSPLWLAFGNEQFF
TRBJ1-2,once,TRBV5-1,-,CASSLAGDSNYGYTF
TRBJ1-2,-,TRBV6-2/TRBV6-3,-,CASNYLNGPAEDF
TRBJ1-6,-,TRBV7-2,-,CASSLAATAPLHF
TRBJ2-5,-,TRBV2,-,CASSGPDSQETQYF
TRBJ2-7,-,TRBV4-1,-,CASSQDSSRRPRLYEQYF
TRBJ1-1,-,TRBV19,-,CASTHHGTNTEAFF
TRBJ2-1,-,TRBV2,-,CASRGIGGDNEQFF
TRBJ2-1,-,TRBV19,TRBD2,CASAPLAGGRYNEQFF
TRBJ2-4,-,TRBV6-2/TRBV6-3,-,CASSYTKNIQYF
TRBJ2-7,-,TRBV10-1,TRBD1,CATAGQGRGEQYF
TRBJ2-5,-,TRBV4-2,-,CASRDRRQETQYF
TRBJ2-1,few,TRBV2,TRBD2,CASGWGGEQFF
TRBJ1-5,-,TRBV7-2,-,CASSLDGNSNQPQHF
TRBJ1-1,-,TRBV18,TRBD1,CASSQDRGPNTEAFF
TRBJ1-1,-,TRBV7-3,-,CASSLPRGSGSLARMNTEAFF
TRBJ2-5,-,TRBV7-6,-,CASSLAGSSYQETQYF
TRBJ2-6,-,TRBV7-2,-,CASSLATGSGANVLTF
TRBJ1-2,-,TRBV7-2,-,CASSQMGLRGYTF
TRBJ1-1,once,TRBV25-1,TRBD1,CASSITGATEAFF
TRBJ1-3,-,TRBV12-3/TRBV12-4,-,CASSFGNTIYF
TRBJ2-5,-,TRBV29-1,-,CSARVDSQETQYF
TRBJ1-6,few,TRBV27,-,CASSLLFRGDLPLHF
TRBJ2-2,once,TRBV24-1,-,CATSDFTRDTGELFF
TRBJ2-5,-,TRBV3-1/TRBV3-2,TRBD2,CASSQTSGSGETQYF
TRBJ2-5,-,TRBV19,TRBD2,CASSIMGLAGAETQYF
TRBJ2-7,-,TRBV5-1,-,CASSPAVGGTGEQYF
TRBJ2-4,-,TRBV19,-,CASSIEQGAIQYF
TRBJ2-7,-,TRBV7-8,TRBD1,CASSLGSYGGQGDDEQYF
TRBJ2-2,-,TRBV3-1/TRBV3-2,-,CASSQERAVKTGELFF